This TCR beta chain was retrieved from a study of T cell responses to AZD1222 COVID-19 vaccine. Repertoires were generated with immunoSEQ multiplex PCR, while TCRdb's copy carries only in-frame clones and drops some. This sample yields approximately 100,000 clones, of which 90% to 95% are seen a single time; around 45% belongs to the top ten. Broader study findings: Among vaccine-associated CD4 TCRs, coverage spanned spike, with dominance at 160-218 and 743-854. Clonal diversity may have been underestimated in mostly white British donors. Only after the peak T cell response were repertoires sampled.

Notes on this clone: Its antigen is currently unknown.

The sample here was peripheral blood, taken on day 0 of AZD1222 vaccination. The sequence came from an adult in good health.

CDR3 loop: CASSSKGRPQHF. CDR3 in DNA: TGTGCCAGCAGTTCCAAGGGAAGGCCCCAGCATTTT. The chain combines TRBV28 with TRBJ1-5, with no clear D. The V gene lost 4 bases and the J gene lost 9 bases, with 10 bases spanning the gap. The V gene's germline CDR1 is MDHEN and CDR2 SYDVKM. The CDR3 is 12 residues long. Full variable domain (remainder filled in from reference TRBV28 and TRBJ1-5): DVKVTQSSRYLVKRTGEKVFLECVQDMDHENMFWYRQDPGLGLRLIYFSYDVKMKEKGDIPEGYSVSREKKERFSLILESASTNQTSMYLCASSSKGRPQHFGDGTRLSIL.